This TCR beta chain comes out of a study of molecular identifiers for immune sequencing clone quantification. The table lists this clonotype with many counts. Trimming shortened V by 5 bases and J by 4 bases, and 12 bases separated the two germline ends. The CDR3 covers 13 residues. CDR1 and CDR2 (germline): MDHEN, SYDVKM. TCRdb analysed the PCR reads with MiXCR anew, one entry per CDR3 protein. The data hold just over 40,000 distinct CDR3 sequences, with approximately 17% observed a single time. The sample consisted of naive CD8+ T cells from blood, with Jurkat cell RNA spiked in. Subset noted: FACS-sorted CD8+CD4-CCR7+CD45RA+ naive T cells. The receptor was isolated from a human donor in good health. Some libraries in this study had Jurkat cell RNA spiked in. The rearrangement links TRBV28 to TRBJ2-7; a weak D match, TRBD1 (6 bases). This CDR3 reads CASSVRGQYEQYF. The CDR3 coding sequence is TGTGCCAGCAGTGTCAGGGGTCAGTACGAGCAGTACTTC.